This entry describes one T cell receptor (beta chain). This entry is derived from a study of cytomegalovirus exposure and HLA in healthy donors. PCR used 60 Vbeta primers and 13 Jbeta primers. The assay was immunoSEQ multiplex PCR, and TCRdb's table has in-frame clones only and misses some. The sample has 110,000 to 150,000 clones; roughly 70% are singletons. From germline, CDR1 is MGHRA and CDR2 YSYEKL. The CDR3 spans 15 residues. V lost 0 bases, J lost 6 bases, and 14 bases lay in between. The gene calls are TRBV4-1 and TRBJ1-2, with D hard to call. The sequence was collected from a man younger than 40 in good health and CMV-seronegative. Sequencing was done on a sample of PBMCs. CDR3 loop: CASSQDTAGKDGYTF. DNA of the CDR3: TGCGCCAGCAGCCAAGATACCGCGGGAAAGGATGGCTACACCTTC.